This entry lists 27 T cell receptor beta chains sequenced from one sample in a study of CD8 T cells in Susac syndrome. RNA, at about 0.45 to 1 ug, was reverse transcribed with random hexamers. MiXCR, applied by TCRdb to the immunoSEQ multiplex PCR reads, yields one record per CDR3 protein. Of 90,000 to 150,000 distinct CDR3 sequences in the sample, roughly 92% were seen once. Sequencing was done on a sample of CD8+ T cells from PBMCs. The receptors come from a human donor in good health.

This sequence joins TRBV25-1 and TRBJ2-7; no clear D. The germline V gene has CDR1 MGHDK and CDR2 SYGVNS. V was trimmed by 2 bases and J by 7 bases, leaving 9 bases between them. The CDR3 is 12 amino acids. The CDR3 DNA is TGTGCCAGCAGTGAACATAGTCGGGAGCAGTACTTC. This sequence encodes CASSEHSREQYF.

The chain is built from TRBV5-4 and TRBJ2-1, with 9 bases identical to TRBD1. V was pared by 4 bases and J by 9 bases, with 8 bases of the junction left unmatched. The CDR3 has 14 residues. The germline V gene encodes CDR1 SGHNT and CDR2 YYREEE (reference sequence). The CDR3 nucleotides read TGTGCCAGCAGCCCGGGGGACAGGGCGGTTGAGCAGTTCTTC. Protein product: CASSPGDRAVEQFF.

The chain uses TRBV9 and TRBJ2-6; D call uncertain. Trimming took off 2 bases at V and 4 bases at J, with 19 bases between the two ends. CDR1 SGDLS and CDR2 YYNGEE come from the germline V gene. CDR3 length: 18 amino acids. The CDR3 sequence is CASSVNLDPSRGANVLTF. In DNA, the CDR3 is TGTGCCAGCAGCGTCAATCTAGACCCCAGCAGGGGGGCCAACGTCCTGACTTTC.

The chain has TRBV7-8 and TRBJ1-5; no definite D call. Trimming took off 5 bases at V and 4 bases at J, with 9 bases between the two ends. The CDR3 extends over 13 amino acids. Germline assignment: CDR1 SGHVS and CDR2 FQNEAQ. CDR3 sequence reads: CASSADRNQPQHF. As DNA, the CDR3 is TGTGCCAGCAGCGCGGACCGTAATCAGCCCCAGCATTTT.

The V call is TRBV2, the J call TRBJ1-2, with 10 bases aligning to TRBD1. J was trimmed by 2 bases and V by 7 bases; bases with no gene match: 7. Germline CDR1 and CDR2: SNHLY and FYNNEI. CDR3 length equals 15 residues. CDR3 nucleotide sequence: TGTGCCAGCACTAGACAGGGGGCGTCAAACTATGGCTACACCTTC. This encodes CASTRQGASNYGYTF.

This rearrangement joins TRBV5-1 to TRBJ1-1, with D possibly being TRBD1 (5 bases). The CDR3 loop spans 14 amino acids. Between the trimmed V and J ends, which lost 1 base and 4 bases, there was a span of 11 bases. CDR1 and CDR2 from the germline V gene are SGHRS and YFSETQ. In nucleotides, the CDR3 is TGCGCCAGCAGCTTGTTTAGGGGAGGCACTGAAGCTTTCTTT. Translating gives CASSLFRGGTEAFF.

This clonotype showed up just once. The chain carries TRBV10-3 and TRBJ1-5; D is unresolved. V was trimmed by 6 bases and J by 10 bases, leaving 19 bases between them. The CDR3 loop spans 14 amino acids. Germline CDR1 and CDR2: ENHRY and SYGVKD. The CDR3 loop reads CAISGNGEISPQHF. The CDR3 DNA is TGTGCCATCAGCGGAAACGGGGAGATCAGCCCCCAGCATTTT.

About this clonotype itself: One end of the junction varies from germline; a read error may be responsible. The chain employs TRBV7-2 and TRBJ2-5, with D maybe TRBD1 (6 bases). The germline V gene encodes CDR1 SGHTA and CDR2 FQGNSA. The CDR3 is 15 residues long. The CDR3, as DNA: TGTGCCAGCAGCTTAGTAGGGCAGGGGCAAGGGACCCAGTACTTC. Translation gives CASSLVGQGQGTQYF.

This clonotype was seen just once. This chain connects TRBV7-2 to TRBJ2-7; D is undetermined. Germline V lookup: CDR1 SGHTA, CDR2 FQGNSA. This CDR3 has 15 amino acids. Trimming removed 4 bases at V and 3 bases at J, with 16 bases between. This CDR3 is CASSSDPLGFYEQYF. The CDR3 DNA follows: TGTGCCAGCAGCTCCGACCCGTTAGGATTCTACGAGCAGTACTTC.

V usage is TRBV6-2 or TRBV6-3 and J usage is TRBJ2-7; the D is unclear. The CDR3 contains 13 residues. Germline loops: CDR1 MNHEY, CDR2 SVGEGT. Trimming took 7 bases from V and 2 from J, leaving 12 bases between them. CDR3 region: CASIQQLPYEQYF. The CDR3 DNA sequence: TGTGCCAGCATCCAGCAATTACCCTACGAGCAGTACTTC.

The rearrangement links TRBV3-1 to TRBJ2-2; D uncertain. The germline V gene encodes CDR1 LGHDT and CDR2 YNNKEL (reference sequence). Trimming stripped 4 bases from V and 3 bases from J, with 12 bases between. The CDR3 sequence is 15 residues long. CDR3 bases: TGTGCCAGCAGCCCCCCTAGGGCGGACACCGGGGAGCTGTTTTTT. Translating it yields CASSPPRADTGELFF.

This rearrangement joins TRBV3-1 to TRBJ2-1; 7 bases are a match to TRBD2. Trimming took 1 base from V and 10 from J; bases not matched to a gene: 16. Germline CDR1 is LGHDT and CDR2 is YNNKEL (reference sequence). CDR3 length: 17 amino acids. The CDR3, as DNA: TGTGCCAGCAGCCAAGTCGCGACTAGCTTCTCCCCCGGCGAGCAGTTCTTC. This codes for CASSQVATSFSPGEQFF.

This chain joins TRBV5-1 and TRBJ2-7; D unclear. Germline V gene sequence: CDR1 SGHRS, CDR2 YFSETQ. The V and J ends lost 2 bases and 0 bases respectively, with 12 bases between them. The CDR3 spans 15 residues. CDR3 coding DNA: TGCGCCAGCAGCTTTGAGCCGTCGAGCTCCTACGAGCAGTACTTC. Protein: CASSFEPSSSYEQYF.

The chain uses TRBV12-3 or TRBV12-4 and TRBJ1-4, with a weak D call TRBD1 (5 bases). The V and J ends lost 0 bases and 4 bases respectively, with 15 bases between them. The CDR3 consists of 17 residues. The CDR3 protein is CASSLAGQGGINEKLFF. The CDR3, as DNA: TGTGCCAGCAGTTTAGCCGGGCAGGGAGGGATTAATGAAAAACTGTTTTTT.

CDR3 nucleotides: TGTGCCAGTAGTTCGTATCTTAGCTCCTACGAGCAGTACTTC. This translates into CASSSYLSSYEQYF. V and J are TRBV19 and TRBJ2-7; no clear D gene. The CDR3 is 14 amino acids. Germline CDR1 LNHDA, CDR2 SQIVND (reference sequence). Trimming took 5 bases from V and 0 from J, leaving 11 bases between them.

The CDR3 sequence is CASSWDSGTEAFF. The CDR3 nucleotides read TGTGCCAGCAGCTGGGATTCGGGCACTGAAGCTTTCTTT. This chain links TRBV14 with TRBJ1-1, with D hard to call. This CDR3 region has 13 residues. CDR1 is SGHDN and CDR2 is FVKESK in the germline V gene. The V end was cut by 5 bases, the J end by 4 bases, with 11 bases between.

The chain uses TRBV12-3 or TRBV12-4 and TRBJ1-2; D is undetermined. The germline V and J ends were trimmed by 3 bases and 4 bases, with 12 bases remaining between them. CDR3 length equals 14 residues. CDR3 region: CASSFRPNVYGYTF. The CDR3 region has the DNA TGTGCCAGCAGTTTTCGGCCGAATGTCTATGGCTACACCTTC.

The J gene is TRBJ2-7, the V gene TRBV3-1; 13 bases match TRBD2. V shed 3 bases, J shed 2 bases, and the junction held 4 bases outside the gene matches. Looked up from germline, CDR1 is LGHDT and CDR2 is YNNKEL (reference sequence). This CDR3 has 16 residues. CDR3 loop: CASSHAGTSGAYEQYF. Here the CDR3 DNA reads TGTGCCAGCAGCCACGCCGGGACTAGCGGGGCCTACGAGCAGTACTTC.

The chain is built from TRBV6-1 and TRBJ2-7; D uncertain. CDR1 is MNHNS, CDR2 SASEGT, per germline. The CDR3 is 12 residues long. Trimming pared 6 bases from V and 6 bases from J, leaving 12 bases between. The CDR3 nucleotides are TGTGCCAGCAGAGACTCAGGTTCCGAGCAGTACTTC. Its translation is CASRDSGSEQYF.

The gene calls are TRBV20-1 and TRBJ2-7, with a weak D call TRBD1 (6 bases). The CDR3 loop spans 14 amino acids. The V end lost 3 bases, the J end lost 0 bases, and 12 bases lay between the germline ends. Germline CDR1 is DFQATT and CDR2 is SNEGSKA (reference sequence). CDR3 coding DNA: TGCAGTGCTAGCAGGGGAACGAACTCCTACGAGCAGTACTTC. As protein: CSASRGTNSYEQYF.

The chain uses TRBV7-3 and TRBJ2-6; no clear D. Trimming pared 5 bases from V and 1 base from J, leaving 9 bases between. The CDR3 runs to 15 residues. Germline V gene lookup returns CDR1 SGHTA and CDR2 FQGTGA. The CDR3 region is CASSPGASGANVLTF. The CDR3 nucleotides read TGTGCCAGCAGCCCCGGTGCTTCTGGGGCCAACGTCCTGACTTTC. Filled out from reference TRBV7-3 and TRBJ2-6, the complete variable domain reads GAGVSQTPSNKVTEKGKYVELRCDPISGHTALYWYRQSLGQGPEFLIYFQGTGAADDSGLPNDRFFAVRPEGSVSTLKIQRTERGDSAVYLCASSPGASGANVLTFGAGSRLTVL.

The chain combines TRBV19 with TRBJ2-5; TRBD1 matches at 7 bases. From germline, CDR1 is LNHDA and CDR2 SQIVND (reference sequence). Trimming at V came to 4 bases and at J to 2 bases, leaving 10 bases not matched to a gene. The CDR3 consists of 16 residues. CDR3 residues: CASSKYLRGRQETQYF. CDR3 sequence (DNA): TGTGCCAGTAGTAAGTACTTGAGGGGGCGACAAGAGACCCAGTACTTC.

This clonotype was observed a few times. J is TRBJ1-1 and V is TRBV18; 8 bases map to TRBD1. The CDR3 covers 14 residues. Germline CDR1 is KGHSH and CDR2 is LQKENI. After removal of 1 base from V and 3 bases from J, the junction contained 1 base not matched to a gene. The CDR3 region is CASSPQGQDTEAFF. In DNA form, the CDR3 reads TGTGCCAGCTCACCACAGGGACAGGACACTGAAGCTTTCTTT.

V usage is TRBV7-6 and J usage is TRBJ1-4, with 10 bases lining up with TRBD1. CDR1 and CDR2 (germline): SGHVS, FNYEAQ. The CDR3 sequence is 14 residues long. V shed 1 base and J 8 bases; nucleotides not matched to a gene: 1. CDR3 in amino acids: CASSLGQGAEKLFF. Written as DNA, the CDR3 is TGTGCCAGCAGCTTAGGACAGGGGGCGGAAAAACTGTTTTTT.

This chain links TRBV14 with TRBJ2-4; D is perhaps TRBD2 (5 bases). Germline CDR1 reads SGHDN; CDR2 reads FVKESK. V was trimmed by 0 bases and J by 6 bases, leaving 12 bases between them. The CDR3 totals 15 residues. Here the CDR3 DNA reads TGTGCCAGCAGCCAAGATCTTAGGGCGGGAAACATTCAGTACTTC. Its protein is CASSQDLRAGNIQYF. Looking up the rest from reference TRBV14 and TRBJ2-4 gives the full variable domain: EAGVTQFPSHSVIEKGQTVTLRCDPISGHDNLYWYRRVMGKEIKFLLHFVKESKQDESGMPNNRFLAERTGGTYSTLKVQPAELEDSGVYFCASSQDLRAGNIQYFGAGTRLSVL.

The rearrangement joins TRBV7-9 to TRBJ2-1, with a weak D call TRBD2 (5 bases). Trimming left V 6 bases short and J 2 bases short, with 14 bases between. The CDR3 length is 15 residues. The germline gives CDR1 SEHNR, CDR2 FQNEAQ (reference sequence). CDR3 protein: CASRYGESPYNEQFF. CDR3 DNA sequence: TGTGCCAGCAGGTACGGGGAGTCCCCCTACAATGAGCAGTTCTTC.

V and J are TRBV2 and TRBJ2-5; TRBD1 agrees at 7 bases. The CDR3 length is 15 residues. V was clipped by 3 bases and J by 9 bases; unmatched bases: 13. Germline V lookup: CDR1 SNHLY, CDR2 FYNNEI. The DNA of the CDR3 is TGTGCCAGCAGTGAGGGAGACAGGGAGATAAAGGCCCAGTACTTC. Encoded protein: CASSEGDREIKAQYF.